The 5 T cell receptor beta chains in this list originate from one sample, sequenced in a study of T cell repertoires in cytomegalovirus infection. These receptors have no known antigen. MiXCR, run by TCRdb on the reads, gives a single entry per CDR3 protein. The table has approximately 89,000 distinct CDR3 sequences, about 24% seen once. This material consisted of CD8+ T cells from cultured PBMCs, taken from culture after CMV antigen stimulation. The receptors originated from a human donor in good health (CMV status not recorded). Some clones in this sample may be carry-over from other donors' samples.

This clonotype was seen a few times. The V call is TRBV7-3, the J call TRBJ2-3; 13 bases are a match to TRBD2. This CDR3 has 15 amino acids. The trim removed 5 bases at V and 6 bases at J, leaving 5 bases unmatched. From germline, CDR1 is SGHTA and CDR2 FQGTGA. CDR3 in DNA: TGTGCCAGCAGCACTAGCGGGGGGGCCGGGGATACGCAGTATTTT. Residues: CASSTSGGAGDTQYF. Full variable domain (outside the CDR3, taken from reference TRBV7-3 and TRBJ2-3): GAGVSQTPSNKVTEKGKYVELRCDPISGHTALYWYRQSLGQGPEFLIYFQGTGAADDSGLPNDRFFAVRPEGSVSTLKIQRTERGDSAVYLCASSTSGGAGDTQYFGPGTRLTVL.

The V and J genes are TRBV7-9 and TRBJ1-1; D not resolved. The CDR3 runs 14 residues. Trimming cost V 5 bases and J 2 bases, with 12 bases left between them. Germline CDR1 and CDR2: SEHNR and FQNEAQ (reference sequence). The CDR3 region is CASSPPRANTEAFF. The CDR3 coding sequence is TGTGCCAGCAGCCCCCCCAGAGCAAACACTGAAGCTTTCTTT.

The chain employs TRBV7-9 and TRBJ2-1, with D perhaps matching TRBD1 or TRBD2 (5 bases each). Per germline, CDR1 SEHNR and CDR2 FQNEAQ (reference sequence). The CDR3 sequence is 15 residues long. The V gene lost 1 base and the J gene lost 8 bases, with 15 bases spanning the gap. The CDR3 protein is CASSLDSSKGHEQFF. As DNA, the CDR3 is TGTGCCAGCAGCTTAGATAGTAGCAAGGGACATGAGCAGTTCTTC. The full variable domain, completed using reference TRBV7-9 and TRBJ2-1, is DTGVSQNPRHKITKRGQNVTFRCDPISEHNRLYWYRQTLGQGPEFLTYFQNEAQLEKSRLLSDRFSAERPKGSFSTLEIQRTEQGDSAMYLCASSLDSSKGHEQFFGPGTRLTVL.

The chain employs TRBV24-1 and TRBJ2-6; TRBD1 matches at 8 bases. This CDR3 has 19 residues. Trimming removed 3 bases from V and 4 bases from J; junction bases left unmatched: 13. Germline V CDR1 and CDR2: KGHDR, SFDVKD. The CDR3 nucleotides read TGTGCCACCAGTGATGGCCCCCGGACAGGGCGGGAAGGGGCCAACGTCCTGACTTTC. Translating it yields CATSDGPRTGREGANVLTF.

This clonotype was seen ten or more times. The chain carries TRBV25-1 and TRBJ1-1; D is undetermined. Trimming took 3 bases from V and 5 from J, leaving 16 bases between them. Germline V CDR1 and CDR2: MGHDK, SYGVNS. The CDR3 runs 15 residues. CDR3 residues: CASSEQAGILTEAFF. CDR3 nucleotides: TGTGCCAGCAGTGAGCAGGCCGGGATTCTAACTGAAGCTTTCTTT.